The TCR beta chain under discussion was sequenced for a study of blood T cell repertoires in COVID-19. The overall study: Italy, Spain and the United States were the sources of the convalescent and acute COVID-19 samples. PBMCs, B-cell-depleted T cells, or T cells provided the cDNA or gDNA that made up the material.

This clone was counted only a few times. How the authors handled the data: Estimates of nucleated cell counts were drawn from the amplification of reference gene primers. Clones were sequenced by immunoSEQ multiplex PCR, and TCRdb holds only the in-frame ones, with some missing. The DNA gave D and trimming, while V, J and clone size come from that table. This table has 80,000 to 100,000 clones, more than 65% appearing once. Germline CDR1 and CDR2: SGHRS and YFSETQ. CDR3 length equals 13 residues. V trimming: 4 bases; J trimming: 10 bases; junction bases outside the gene matches: 6. The chain uses TRBV5-1 and TRBJ2-1; 9 bases map to TRBD2. Sequencing was done on a sample of peripheral blood. The receptor comes from a man between 60 and 70 years old with acute or convalescent COVID-19. The CDR3 sequence is CASSPLTSGEQFF. CDR3 in DNA: TGCGCCAGCAGCCCCCTCACTAGCGGGGAGCAGTTCTTC. The variable domain in full, with the rest retrieved from reference TRBV5-1 and TRBJ2-1, is KAGVTQTPRYLIKTRGQQVTLSCSPISGHRSVSWYQQTPGQGLQFLFEYFSETQRNKGNFPGRFSGRQFSNSRSEMNVSTLELGDSALYLCASSPLTSGEQFFGPGTRLTVL.